One and the same sample provided the 3 T cell receptor beta chains below, sequenced in a study of T cells in Graves' hyperthyroidism and ophthalmopathy. Amplified TCR beta CDR3 regions derived from RNA transcripts. HTBI primers drove first-round RT-PCR of the TCR CDR3. A single record per CDR3 protein comes from TCRdb applying MiXCR to the multiplex PCR reads. The data contain more than 350,000 distinct CDR3 sequences, about 14% of them singletons. The sequencing input was blood. The receptors come from a woman aged 25 to 39 with Graves' ophthalmopathy.

Ten or more counts support this clonotype. The rearrangement joins TRBV7-2 to TRBJ2-1, with TRBD2 matching over 9 bases. The CDR3 totals 15 residues. Germline V CDR1 and CDR2: SGHTA, FQGNSA. The junction had 7 bases not matched to a gene; V was cut back by 2 bases and J by 8 bases. CDR3 region: CASSLLSSGGDEQFF. The CDR3 region has the DNA TGTGCCAGCAGCTTATTGAGTAGCGGGGGCGATGAGCAGTTCTTC.

This clonotype was detected once. A single base separates this from a much larger clone, so it may be a read error. The J gene is TRBJ1-1, the V gene TRBV10-2; D unresolved. Germline CDR1 is WSHSY and CDR2 is SAAADI. This CDR3 comprises 13 residues. For the CDR3, the DNA is TGCGCCAGCACGCCAGAGACGAACACTGAAGCTCTCTTT. The encoded protein is CASTPETNTEALF.

This clonotype has at least ten counts. The V gene is TRBV5-5, the J gene TRBJ2-7; 8 positions match TRBD1. The CDR3 is 18 residues long. CDR1 SGHKS and CDR2 YYEKEE come from the germline V gene (reference sequence). Trimming cost V 1 base and J 0 bases; bases outside gene matches: 12. The CDR3: CASSLRATGASSSYEQYF. In nucleotides, the CDR3 is TGTGCCAGCAGCTTGAGGGCGACAGGGGCCTCGAGCTCCTACGAGCAGTACTTC.